This T cell receptor beta chain emerged from a study of T cell repertoires in cytomegalovirus infection. Each CDR3 protein gets one entry after TCRdb re-called the reads with MiXCR. The data hold about 770,000 distinct CDR3 sequences, with about 28% observed a single time. The CDR3 length is 13 residues. Trimming pared 6 bases from V and 3 bases from J, leaving 10 bases between. Germline CDR1 is MNHNY and CDR2 is SVGAGI (reference sequence). A remark on this clonotype: Its antigen is as yet unknown.

The V and J genes are TRBV6-6 and TRBJ2-3, with D perhaps TRBD2 (6 bases). The origin of this receptor is a human donor in good health (CMV status not recorded). Some clones in this sample may be carry-over from other donors' samples. The sequences come from cultured CD8+ T cells from PBMCs, collected from culture after CMV antigen stimulation. The CDR3 coding sequence is TGTGCCAGCAGGGCCGGAGGGACAGATACGCAGTATTTT. This sequence encodes CASRAGGTDTQYF.